The 7 T cell receptor beta chains in this list originate from one sample, sequenced in a study of CD8 T cells in Susac syndrome. With random hexamers, reverse transcription was performed on roughly 0.5 to 1 ug of RNA. In TCRdb, the immunoSEQ multiplex PCR reads were re-called with MiXCR into one record per CDR3 protein. The top ten hold roughly 0.14% of the sample, which has about 120,000 distinct CDR3 sequences, nearly 96% seen once. Sequencing was done on a sample of CD4+ T cells from PBMCs. Receptors were obtained from a human donor with Susac syndrome.

The rearrangement links TRBV29-1 to TRBJ2-1; TRBD2 matches 7 bases. The CDR3 length is 13 residues. Germline V gene data show CDR1 as SQVTM and CDR2 as ANQGSEA. The ends lost 4 bases at V and 3 bases at J; junction bases unmatched: 3. The CDR3 spells CSVVPGGYNEQFF. In DNA form, the CDR3 reads TGCAGCGTTGTGCCGGGAGGCTACAATGAGCAGTTCTTC.

In its sample, this clonotype was seen once. This chain uses TRBV20-1 with TRBJ2-5; TRBD2 aligns across 13 bases. The V gene's germline CDR1 is DFQATT and CDR2 SNEGSKA (reference sequence). The CDR3 runs to 20 residues. Germline trimming cut 0 bases from V and 4 bases from J; bases unmatched to any gene: 17. CDR3 protein: CSARDSGTSGIQRPRETQYF. The CDR3 region has the DNA TGCAGTGCTAGAGATTCGGGGACTAGCGGGATCCAAAGACCCCGAGAGACCCAGTACTTC.

V and J are TRBV5-1 and TRBJ1-1; 12 nucleotides line up with TRBD1. This CDR3 is 17 amino acids long. The ends lost 5 bases at V and 5 bases at J; junction bases unmatched: 13. The germline V gene encodes CDR1 SGHRS and CDR2 YFSETQ. The CDR3 DNA reads TGCGCCAGCAGTGCTCCGGGACAGGGGGCCGGTGAGACTGAAGCTTTCTTT. It yields the protein CASSAPGQGAGETEAFF.

The chain uses TRBV30 and TRBJ1-5; TRBD1 matches at 8 bases. The CDR3 contains 13 residues. Germline values: CDR1 GTSNPN, CDR2 SVGIG (reference sequence). Trimming at V came to 4 bases and at J to 2 bases, leaving 1 base not matched to a gene. The DNA for the CDR3 is TGTGCCTGGAAGGGACAGGGCAATCAGCCCCAGCATTTT. The encoded protein is CAWKGQGNQPQHF.

This clonotype was recorded only once. V gene TRBV4-3 combines with J gene TRBJ2-1; 7 positions match TRBD1. This CDR3 is 13 amino acids long. V shed 6 bases and J 4 bases; nucleotides not matched to a gene: 3. Germline loops: CDR1 LGHNA, CDR2 YSLEER. The CDR3 loop reads CASSRDRYNEQFF. The DNA of the CDR3 is TGCGCCAGCAGTAGGGACAGATACAATGAGCAGTTCTTC.

The chain is built from TRBV4-1 and TRBJ2-3, with D perhaps TRBD2 (6 bases). The germline gives CDR1 MGHRA, CDR2 YSYEKL. Trimming took 0 bases from V and 2 from J, leaving 21 bases between them. The CDR3 length is 19 residues. Here the CDR3 reads CASSQERGAGTLSTDTQYF. The CDR3 DNA reads TGCGCCAGCAGCCAAGAGAGGGGAGCCGGGACTCTTTCCACAGATACGCAGTATTTT.

The rearrangement joins TRBV6-5 to TRBJ2-5; D is undetermined. V lost 4 bases to trimming and J lost 5 bases, with 11 bases between them. The CDR3 is 13 residues long. CDR1 is MNHEY and CDR2 is SVGAGI in the germline V gene. As DNA, the CDR3 is TGTGCCAGCAGTTCCCCCCAGCTTGAGACCCAGTACTTC. As protein: CASSSPQLETQYF.